The 16 T cell receptor beta chains below all came from one sample that was sequenced in a study of T cell responses to AZD1222 COVID-19 vaccine. This table comes from immunoSEQ multiplex PCR, and its TCRdb copy is limited to in-frame clones, with some not included. The sample has fewer than 40,000 clones, 80% to 90% seen once. Sample: peripheral blood, taken 28 days after the second dose of the MenACWY control vaccine. The origin of the receptors is an adult who received the MenACWY meningococcal vaccine as a control.

The chain's CDR3 is CASSDRTGALGSYEQYF. CDR3 nucleotide sequence: TGTGCCAGCAGTGACAGGACAGGGGCCCTTGGTTCCTACGAGCAGTACTTC. The chain couples TRBV2 to TRBJ2-7; 9 bases are shared with TRBD1. In germline, CDR1 is SNHLY, CDR2 FYNNEI. J was trimmed by 1 base and V by 3 bases; bases with no gene match: 10. The CDR3 extends over 17 amino acids.

The CDR3 loop reads CASSIDSANTEAFF. The CDR3 nucleotides are TGTGCCAGTAGTATTGACTCGGCTAACACTGAAGCTTTCTTT. This chain links TRBV19 with TRBJ1-1; the D is unclear. Trimming stripped 3 bases from V and 2 bases from J, with 10 bases between. Germline V gives CDR1 LNHDA, CDR2 SQIVND (reference sequence). This CDR3 spans 14 amino acids.

In its sample, this clone was seen once. V usage is TRBV20-1 and J usage is TRBJ2-3; 8 positions agree with TRBD1. Germline trimming cut 3 bases from V and 3 bases from J; bases unmatched to any gene: 8. Germline V gives CDR1 DFQATT, CDR2 SNEGSKA (reference sequence). The CDR3 extends over 15 amino acids. In DNA, the CDR3 is TGCAGTGCTAGTCCGGGACAGGTTCGGACAGATACGCAGTATTTT. It is translated as CSASPGQVRTDTQYF.

V gene TRBV5-6 combines with J gene TRBJ1-1, with a weak D call TRBD1 (5 bases). The CDR3 extends over 15 amino acids. V lost 4 bases to trimming and J lost 10 bases, with 23 bases between them. The germline gives CDR1 SGHDT, CDR2 YYEEEE. DNA for the CDR3: TGTGCCAGCAGCCGAAAAGACAGTGGTGCTCCGCGAGCTTTCTTT. Translation gives CASSRKDSGAPRAFF.

For the CDR3, the DNA is TGTGCCAGCAGTTCACCGGGTCCACAGATGGATACGCAGTATTTT. Its protein product is CASSSPGPQMDTQYF. J is TRBJ2-3 and V is TRBV28; D is undetermined. CDR1 MDHEN and CDR2 SYDVKM come from the germline V gene. The CDR3 has 15 residues. Trimming left V 4 bases short and J 6 bases short, with 17 bases between.

The genes are TRBV28 and TRBJ2-1; D is ambiguous. V gave up 4 bases and J gave up 8 bases, with 6 bases separating them. This CDR3 has 11 amino acids. Germline CDR1 reads MDHEN; CDR2 reads SYDVKM. The CDR3 sequence is CASSSLDEQFF. CDR3 bases: TGTGCCAGCAGTTCCCTCGATGAGCAGTTCTTC.

The CDR3 here is CASIPSNSLAGAGELFF. DNA of the CDR3: TGTGCCAGCATCCCTTCTAACAGCCTAGCGGGAGCCGGGGAGCTGTTTTTT. The gene calls are TRBV7-9 and TRBJ2-2, with 10 positions matching TRBD2. CDR3 size: 17 residues. The V and J ends lost 7 bases and 6 bases, in that order; junction bases with no gene match: 14. Germline V gene data show CDR1 as SEHNR and CDR2 as FQNEAQ (reference sequence).

The V call is TRBV7-3, the J call TRBJ2-1; 12 bases align to TRBD2. Germline-derived CDR1 and CDR2 are SGHTA and FQGTGA. There are 16 residues in the CDR3. Trimming took 5 bases from V and 4 from J; bases not matched to a gene: 6. The CDR3 DNA sequence: TGTGCCAGCAGCCCAACCGGGACTAGCGGGTACAATGAGCAGTTCTTC. Its translation: CASSPTGTSGYNEQFF.

The chain uses TRBV10-3 and TRBJ1-5, with D possibly being TRBD1 (6 bases). The germline V gene encodes CDR1 ENHRY and CDR2 SYGVKD. The CDR3 sequence is 17 residues long. Trimming took 6 bases from V and 6 from J, leaving 24 bases between them. CDR3 sequence reads: CAISAHRMGAPGQPQHF. The DNA of the CDR3 is TGTGCCATCAGCGCCCACCGCATGGGGGCACCAGGTCAGCCCCAGCATTTT.

V gene TRBV6-1 combines with J gene TRBJ2-3; tentative D call: TRBD2 (6 bases). This CDR3 region has 15 residues. Germline-derived CDR1 and CDR2 are MNHNS and SASEGT. Between the trimmed V and J ends, which lost 2 bases and 5 bases, there was a span of 14 bases. The CDR3 DNA is TGTGCCAGCAGTGAACTAACGGGAGTGGGAGATACGCAGTATTTT. This sequence encodes CASSELTGVGDTQYF.

The chain has TRBV4-1 and TRBJ2-7; TRBD2 aligns across 8 bases. Germline V gene data show CDR1 as MGHRA and CDR2 as YSYEKL. Trimming removed 0 bases from V and 1 base from J; junction bases left unmatched: 11. CDR3 size: 18 residues. CDR3 amino acids: CASSQEGNSGRGSYEQYF. CDR3 bases: TGCGCCAGCAGCCAAGAAGGGAACAGCGGGAGAGGGTCCTACGAGCAGTACTTC.

This chain joins TRBV25-1 and TRBJ1-2; D is unresolved. The CDR3 runs 13 residues. CDR1 is MGHDK, CDR2 SYGVNS, per germline. V lost 8 bases and J lost 2, with 12 bases in between. The CDR3 DNA is TGTGCCAGCTCTGGAGGAGGAAACTATGGCTACACCTTC. Translating gives CASSGGGNYGYTF.

The chain is built from TRBV28 and TRBJ2-4; 10 nucleotides align to TRBD2. After removal of 7 bases from V and 0 bases from J, the junction contained 12 bases not matched to a gene. The CDR3 totals 18 residues. Germline V gene data show CDR1 as MDHEN and CDR2 as SYDVKM. CDR3 loop: CASTSRLAGETAKNIQYF. The CDR3 DNA follows: TGTGCCAGCACCTCGCGGCTAGCGGGAGAGACAGCCAAAAACATTCAGTACTTC. Full variable domain (missing parts from reference TRBV28 and TRBJ2-4): DVKVTQSSRYLVKRTGEKVFLECVQDMDHENMFWYRQDPGLGLRLIYFSYDVKMKEKGDIPEGYSVSREKKERFSLILESASTNQTSMYLCASTSRLAGETAKNIQYFGAGTRLSVL.

This chain connects TRBV2 to TRBJ2-7; tentatively, D is TRBD2 (6 bases). V gave up 2 bases and J gave up 6 bases, with 14 bases separating them. CDR1 and CDR2 (germline): SNHLY, FYNNEI. CDR3 length: 14 amino acids. The DNA of the CDR3 is TGTGCCAGCAGTGAAATGTCGCTGGAGGGCGAGCAGTACTTC. Translated: CASSEMSLEGEQYF.

This clone was picked up a small number of times. The chain couples TRBV5-4 to TRBJ2-7; D perhaps matches TRBD2 (6 bases). Germline values: CDR1 SGHNT, CDR2 YYREEE (reference sequence). The CDR3 contains 13 residues. V was trimmed by 4 bases and J by 3 bases, leaving 11 bases between them. The CDR3 DNA sequence: TGTGCCAGCAGCACCTCTAGCGACTACGAGCAGTACTTC. It yields the protein CASSTSSDYEQYF.

The chain combines TRBV7-9 with TRBJ1-2; maybe TRBD1 (6 bases). Germline lookup yields CDR1 SEHNR and CDR2 FQNEAQ (reference sequence). V shed 1 base and J shed 7 bases, with 7 bases lying between them. The CDR3 runs to 12 residues. In nucleotides, the CDR3 is TGTGCCAGCAGCTTAGACAGGGCTGGCTACACCTTC. This encodes CASSLDRAGYTF.